This T cell receptor (beta chain) was retrieved from a study of CD8+ T cells in alopecia areata. The overall study: Those patients who were treated received oral tofacitinib, which was given at 5 to 10 mg twice daily for moderate-to-severe alopecia areata. Dosing with tofacitinib proceeded for 6 to 18 months, followed by 6 months off drug. The authors scored treated patients' severity by affected scalp percentage.

This clone has only a few counts. Sequencing templates came from extracted RNA that was reverse transcribed into cDNA. Method: immunoSEQ multiplex PCR; TCRdb's copy keeps in-frame clones and lacks some. The sample lists about 97,000 clones, about three fifths occurring once. V was pared by 3 bases and J by 5 bases, with 6 bases of the junction left unmatched. Per the germline V gene, CDR1 is MGHRA and CDR2 is YSYEKL. There are 15 residues in the CDR3. Treatment in this sample: oral pan-JAK inhibitor, 5-10 mg twice daily. It was from alopecia areata patients that lesional scalp punch biopsies and peripheral blood were collected.

The receptor was derived from a human donor with alopecia areata. V and J are TRBV4-1 and TRBJ2-1; 8 bases fit TRBD2. Material: CD8+ T cells sorted from blood, obtained at approximately week 60, from a patient treated with tofacitinib. The CDR3 protein is CASSQRPGLDNEQFF. In DNA, the CDR3 is TGCGCCAGCAGCCAGCGCCCGGGACTAGACAATGAGCAGTTCTTC.